A single sample gave rise to the 26 T cell receptor beta chains below, sequenced in a study of T cell responses to AZD1222 COVID-19 vaccine. The method was immunoSEQ multiplex PCR; TCRdb's version includes in-frame clones alone and lacks a portion of them. The sample lists 82,000 or so clones, more than 90% occurring once. Sequenced material: peripheral blood, taken on day 0 of AZD1222 vaccination. The receptors originated from an adult in good health.

V is TRBV19 and J is TRBJ1-6; TRBD1 is a possible D gene (6 bases). This CDR3 is built from 18 residues. Trimming removed 5 bases from V and 1 base from J, with 18 bases in between. Germline assignment: CDR1 LNHDA and CDR2 SQIVND (reference sequence). Here the CDR3 DNA reads TGTGCCAGTAGTCCGGACTACAGGGTTCGTTCCTATAATTCACCCCTCCACTTT. Its protein is CASSPDYRVRSYNSPLHF. The full variable domain, completed using reference TRBV19 and TRBJ1-6, is DGGITQSPKYLFRKEGQNVTLSCEQNLNHDAMYWYRQDPGQGLRLIYYSQIVNDFQKGDIAEGYSVSREKKESFPLTVTSAQKNPTAFYLCASSPDYRVRSYNSPLHFGNGTRLTVT.

The genes are TRBV5-4 and TRBJ1-1; TRBD1 might be the D (5 bases). CDR1 is SGHNT and CDR2 is YYREEE in the germline V gene (reference sequence). The V end was cut by 0 bases, the J end by 6 bases, with 12 bases between. The CDR3 runs to 14 residues. The CDR3, as DNA: TGTGCCAGCAGCTTGGAAGGGGACCCACCTGAAGCTTTCTTT. Residues: CASSLEGDPPEAFF.

The rearrangement links TRBV5-1 to TRBJ2-5; D perhaps matches TRBD1 (6 bases). Trimming removed 3 bases at V and 5 bases at J, with 14 bases between. The length of the CDR3 is 14 residues. Germline-derived CDR1 and CDR2 are SGHRS and YFSETQ. The CDR3 DNA sequence: TGCGCCAGCAGCTGGGGGCAGAATGGGGAGACCCAGTACTTC. Translating it yields CASSWGQNGETQYF.

This sequence joins TRBV5-1 and TRBJ2-7; unclear D gene. The CDR3 has 13 amino acids. CDR1 is SGHRS and CDR2 is YFSETQ in the germline V gene. Trimming removed 0 bases from V and 6 bases from J, with 10 bases in between. The CDR3 sequence: CASSLVMDGEQYF. DNA for the CDR3: TGCGCCAGCAGCTTGGTTATGGACGGCGAGCAGTACTTC.

The chain has TRBV7-9 and TRBJ2-2, with 11 nucleotides matching TRBD1. Germline lookup yields CDR1 SEHNR and CDR2 FQNEAQ (reference sequence). The CDR3 runs 18 residues. The V and J ends lost 2 bases and 4 bases, in that order; junction bases with no gene match: 9. For the CDR3, the DNA is TGTGCCAGCAGCTTACGGCGCCAAGGGACAGGGGGCACCGGGGAGCTGTTTTTT. This codes for CASSLRRQGTGGTGELFF.

The rearrangement uses TRBV9 and TRBJ2-3; D unresolved. From germline, CDR1 is SGDLS and CDR2 YYNGEE. This CDR3 has 12 residues. V lost 0 bases to trimming and J lost 5 bases, with 4 bases between them. CDR3: CASSVGGDTQYF. The CDR3 DNA reads TGTGCCAGCAGCGTAGGGGGAGATACGCAGTATTTT.

The chain has TRBV12-3 or TRBV12-4 and TRBJ1-5, with a possible D match to TRBD1 (5 bases). Trimming left V 7 bases short and J 3 bases short, with 7 bases between. The CDR3 covers 12 residues. The CDR3 DNA reads as TGTGCCAGCACCAGGGACAATCAGCCCCAGCATTTT. Its translation: CASTRDNQPQHF.

CDR3 bases: TGTGCCAGGAGGACAGGGCAAGCCTACGAGCAGTACTTC. Encoded protein: CARRTGQAYEQYF. The chain joins TRBV27 to TRBJ2-7; 8 bases match TRBD1. The CDR3 is made up of 13 amino acids. Germline V gene sequence: CDR1 MNHEY, CDR2 SMNVEV (reference sequence). The trim removed 9 bases at V and 2 bases at J, leaving 6 bases unmatched.

The chain couples TRBV6-5 to TRBJ1-1; 7 bases map to TRBD1. CDR1 and CDR2 from the germline V gene are MNHEY and SVGAGI. Trimming cost V 7 bases and J 1 base; bases outside gene matches: 6. The CDR3 consists of 14 residues. CDR3 protein: CASISGTANTEAFF. The CDR3 nucleotides read TGTGCCAGCATTTCCGGGACAGCGAACACTGAAGCTTTCTTT.

J is TRBJ1-3 and V is TRBV7-9; D is uncertain. Trimming cost V 0 bases and J 7 bases, with 10 bases left between them. This CDR3 is 14 amino acids long. Germline values: CDR1 SEHNR, CDR2 FQNEAQ (reference sequence). CDR3 region: CASSLAQVWNTIYF. DNA of the CDR3: TGTGCCAGCAGCTTAGCGCAGGTCTGGAACACCATATATTTT.

This clone was detected only a few times. Other DNA sequences in this sample translate to the same CDR3. The J gene is TRBJ2-7, the V gene TRBV5-1; D unclear. The germline gives CDR1 SGHRS, CDR2 YFSETQ. Trimming left V 0 bases short and J 1 base short, with 5 bases between. CDR3 length: 13 residues. The CDR3 protein is CASSLASSYEQYF. The CDR3 bases are TGCGCCAGCAGCTTGGCCTCGTCCTACGAGCAGTACTTC.

This chain connects TRBV3-1 (or the pseudogene TRBV3-2) to TRBJ2-3; D unclear. The CDR3 is made up of 13 amino acids. The germline V gene has CDR1 LGHDT and CDR2 YNNKEL (reference sequence). Trimming pared 1 base from V and 4 bases from J, leaving 6 bases between. CDR3 residues: CASSQVRSDTQYF. CDR3 sequence (DNA): TGTGCCAGCAGCCAAGTTAGGTCAGATACGCAGTATTTT.

The gene calls are TRBV5-1 and TRBJ2-1; no reliable D call. V lost 4 bases and J lost 0, with 11 bases in between. The CDR3 runs 15 residues. Germline CDR1 SGHRS, CDR2 YFSETQ. CDR3 amino acids: CASSLTVSSYNEQFF. DNA for the CDR3: TGCGCCAGCAGCCTAACAGTAAGCTCCTACAATGAGCAGTTCTTC.

V gene TRBV2 combines with J gene TRBJ1-1, with a weak D call TRBD1 (5 bases). Trimming pared 3 bases from V and 5 bases from J, leaving 13 bases between. This CDR3 has 14 amino acids. The V gene's germline CDR1 is SNHLY and CDR2 FYNNEI. The DNA for the CDR3 is TGTGCCAGCAGTGAGGGAGGGGCTCGAACTGAAGCTTTCTTT. Its protein product is CASSEGGARTEAFF.

The chain is built from TRBV6-5 and TRBJ2-7; D is unclear. This CDR3 spans 13 amino acids. Trimming took off 8 bases at V and 3 bases at J, with 14 bases between the two ends. CDR1 is MNHEY, CDR2 SVGAGI, per germline. Written as DNA, the CDR3 is TGTGCCAGCGGCCAAATCACCTACTACGAGCAGTACTTC. Its translation: CASGQITYYEQYF.

V usage is TRBV5-1 and J usage is TRBJ2-5; 8 nucleotides match TRBD1. Trimming cost V 4 bases and J 5 bases; bases outside gene matches: 16. CDR1 and CDR2 from the germline V gene are SGHRS and YFSETQ. This CDR3 has 17 residues. The DNA for the CDR3 is TGCGCCAGCAGCCGAACAAGAGCAGGGGGCCCAGGGGAGACCCAGTACTTC. Its protein is CASSRTRAGGPGETQYF. Filled out from reference TRBV5-1 and TRBJ2-5, the complete variable domain reads KAGVTQTPRYLIKTRGQQVTLSCSPISGHRSVSWYQQTPGQGLQFLFEYFSETQRNKGNFPGRFSGRQFSNSRSEMNVSTLELGDSALYLCASSRTRAGGPGETQYFGPGTRLLVL.

V usage is TRBV24-1 and J usage is TRBJ2-5; 8 bases match TRBD1. J was trimmed by 2 bases and V by 2 bases; bases with no gene match: 3. The CDR3 runs to 15 residues. Germline V gene sequence: CDR1 KGHDR, CDR2 SFDVKD. The CDR3 coding sequence is TGTGCCACCAGTGATTCATGGACAGGGCAAGAGACCCAGTACTTC. This translates into CATSDSWTGQETQYF.

The CDR3 spells CASTGRSYEQYF. The CDR3 DNA sequence: TGTGCCAGCACTGGCAGGAGCTACGAGCAGTACTTC. V gene TRBV6-5 combines with J gene TRBJ2-7; D is unclear. This CDR3 spans 12 amino acids. Trimming stripped 7 bases from V and 3 bases from J, with 10 bases between. Germline V gene lookup returns CDR1 MNHEY and CDR2 SVGAGI.

This clone was recorded only once. The genes are TRBV9 and TRBJ2-1; D perhaps matches TRBD2 (5 bases). The CDR3 extends over 14 amino acids. The V gene lost 4 bases and the J gene lost 6 bases, with 14 bases spanning the gap. The germline CDR1 and CDR2 sequences are SGDLS and YYNGEE. The CDR3 loop reads CASSPDSPSNEQFF. The CDR3 nucleotides read TGTGCCAGCAGCCCGGACTCCCCGAGCAATGAGCAGTTCTTC.

The chain uses TRBV6-1 and TRBJ1-5, with 8 bases aligning to TRBD1. This CDR3 is 13 amino acids long. Germline lookup yields CDR1 MNHNS and CDR2 SASEGT. J gave up 6 bases and V 2 bases, and 0 bases lay outside the gene matches. In DNA form, the CDR3 reads TGTGCCAGCAGTGAAACAGGGGGTCAGCCCCAGCATTTT. This codes for CASSETGGQPQHF.

V is TRBV7-9 and J is TRBJ2-7; D is unresolved. The CDR3 runs 14 residues. Germline V gene lookup returns CDR1 SEHNR and CDR2 FQNEAQ (reference sequence). Trimming removed 0 bases from V and 5 bases from J, with 11 bases in between. DNA of the CDR3: TGTGCCAGCAGCTTAGCGGGATTTTCCAACGAGCAGTACTTC. Translated: CASSLAGFSNEQYF.

The rearrangement uses TRBV20-1 and TRBJ2-1; possible D gene TRBD2, 7 bases. Trimming took off 3 bases at V and 2 bases at J, with 11 bases between the two ends. The CDR3 extends over 14 amino acids. Looked up from germline, CDR1 is DFQATT and CDR2 is SNEGSKA (reference sequence). As DNA, the CDR3 is TGCAGTGCTAGTCGGGGGGCCACCTACAATGAGCAGTTCTTC. This translates into CSASRGATYNEQFF.

CDR3 coding DNA: TGTGCCACCAGCCCCGGGACAGGGGGCTACGAGCAGTACTTC. Its protein product is CATSPGTGGYEQYF. The genes are TRBV24-1 and TRBJ2-7; TRBD1 agrees at 11 bases. Germline V gene sequence: CDR1 KGHDR, CDR2 SFDVKD. Trimming took 7 bases from V and 3 from J; bases not matched to a gene: 4. CDR3 length equals 14 residues.

This chain connects TRBV15 to TRBJ1-1, with 8 bases that match TRBD1. With 5 bases clipped from V and 3 bases from J, the junction kept 11 bases outside the gene matches. Germline CDR1 LNHNV, CDR2 YYDKDF (reference sequence). This CDR3 is 16 amino acids long. CDR3 in DNA: TGTGCCACCAGCGGGGGACAGGTCCTGAGGGACACTGAAGCTTTCTTT. Amino acid sequence: CATSGGQVLRDTEAFF.

The J gene is TRBJ2-1, the V gene TRBV28; D unresolved. Trimming shortened V by 4 bases and J by 0 bases, and 7 bases separated the two germline ends. Per germline, CDR1 MDHEN and CDR2 SYDVKM. This CDR3 spans 14 amino acids. CDR3 bases: TGTGCCAGCAGTTCCCTAAGCTCCTACAATGAGCAGTTCTTC. It yields the protein CASSSLSSYNEQFF.

The J gene is TRBJ1-1, the V gene TRBV5-1; D gene uncertain. Looked up from germline, CDR1 is SGHRS and CDR2 is YFSETQ. CDR3 size: 14 residues. V lost 0 bases, J lost 2 bases, and 8 bases lay in between. Written as DNA, the CDR3 is TGCGCCAGCAGCTTGGCAGGTTTCAACACTGAAGCTTTCTTT. It is translated as CASSLAGFNTEAFF.